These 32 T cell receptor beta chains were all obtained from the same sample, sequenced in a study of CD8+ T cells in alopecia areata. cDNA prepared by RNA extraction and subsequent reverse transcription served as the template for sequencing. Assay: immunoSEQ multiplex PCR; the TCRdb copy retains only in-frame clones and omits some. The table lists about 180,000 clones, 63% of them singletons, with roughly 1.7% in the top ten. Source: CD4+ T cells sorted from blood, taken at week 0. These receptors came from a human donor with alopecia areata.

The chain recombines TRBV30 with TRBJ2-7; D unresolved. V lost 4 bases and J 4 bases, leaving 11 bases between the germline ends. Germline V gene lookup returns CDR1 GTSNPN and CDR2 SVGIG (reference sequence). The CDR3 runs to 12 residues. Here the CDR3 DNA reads TGTGCCTGGAAGGACCCTACTTACGAGCAGTACTTC. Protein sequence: CAWKDPTYEQYF.

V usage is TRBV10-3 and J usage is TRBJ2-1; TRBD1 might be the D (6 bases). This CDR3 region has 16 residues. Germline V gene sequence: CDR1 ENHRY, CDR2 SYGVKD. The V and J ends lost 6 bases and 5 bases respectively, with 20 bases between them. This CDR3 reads CAISSSLAPGDNEQFF. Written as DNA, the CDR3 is TGTGCCATCAGCTCTTCCCTAGCTCCAGGGGACAATGAGCAGTTCTTC.

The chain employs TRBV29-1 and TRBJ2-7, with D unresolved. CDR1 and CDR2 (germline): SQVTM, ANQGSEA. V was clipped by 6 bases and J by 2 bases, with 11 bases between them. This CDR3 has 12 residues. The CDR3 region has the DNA TGCAGCGTCGAGGTGAGACCCTACGAGCAGTACTTC. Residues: CSVEVRPYEQYF.

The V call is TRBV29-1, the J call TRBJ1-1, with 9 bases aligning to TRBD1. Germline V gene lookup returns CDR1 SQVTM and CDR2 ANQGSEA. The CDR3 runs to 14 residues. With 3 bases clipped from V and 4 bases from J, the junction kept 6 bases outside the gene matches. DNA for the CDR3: TGCAGCGTTGAGCCCCCGGGACAGGGCACTGAAGCTTTCTTT. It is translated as CSVEPPGQGTEAFF.

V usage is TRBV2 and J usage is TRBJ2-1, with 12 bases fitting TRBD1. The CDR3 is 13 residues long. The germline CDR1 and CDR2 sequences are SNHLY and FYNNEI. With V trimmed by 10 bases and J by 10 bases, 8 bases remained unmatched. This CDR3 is CAKKGQGAREQFF. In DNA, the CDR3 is TGTGCCAAGAAGGGACAGGGGGCGCGGGAGCAGTTCTTC.

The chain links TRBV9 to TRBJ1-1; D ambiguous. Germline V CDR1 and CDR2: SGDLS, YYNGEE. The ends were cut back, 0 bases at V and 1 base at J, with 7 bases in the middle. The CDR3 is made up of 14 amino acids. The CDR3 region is CASSVGRGNTEAFF. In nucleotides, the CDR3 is TGTGCCAGCAGCGTAGGAAGAGGGAACACTGAAGCTTTCTTT.

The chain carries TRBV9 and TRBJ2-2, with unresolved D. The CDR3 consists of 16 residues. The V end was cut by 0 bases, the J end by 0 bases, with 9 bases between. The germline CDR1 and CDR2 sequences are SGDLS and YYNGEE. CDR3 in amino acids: CASSVDVTANTGELFF. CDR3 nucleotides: TGTGCCAGCAGCGTAGATGTCACCGCGAACACCGGGGAGCTGTTTTTT.

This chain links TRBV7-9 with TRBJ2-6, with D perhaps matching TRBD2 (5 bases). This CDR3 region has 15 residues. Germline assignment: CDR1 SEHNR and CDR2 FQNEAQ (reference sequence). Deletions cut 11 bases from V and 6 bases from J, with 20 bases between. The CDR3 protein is CASPGQRPEANVLTF. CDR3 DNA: TGTGCCTCTCCGGGCCAGCGGCCCGAGGCCAACGTCCTGACTTTC.

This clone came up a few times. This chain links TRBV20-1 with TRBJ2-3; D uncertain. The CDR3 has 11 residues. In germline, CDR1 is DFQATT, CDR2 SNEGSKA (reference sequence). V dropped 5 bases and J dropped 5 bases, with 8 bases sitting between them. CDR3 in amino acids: CSAPSRDTQYF. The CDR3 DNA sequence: TGCAGTGCTCCGAGTCGAGATACGCAGTATTTT.

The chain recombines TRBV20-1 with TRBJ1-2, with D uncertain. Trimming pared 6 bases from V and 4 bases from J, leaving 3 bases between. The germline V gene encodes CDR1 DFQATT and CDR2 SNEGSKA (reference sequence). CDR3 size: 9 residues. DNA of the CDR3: TGCAGTGCCGGCTATGGCTACACCTTC. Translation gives CSAGYGYTF.

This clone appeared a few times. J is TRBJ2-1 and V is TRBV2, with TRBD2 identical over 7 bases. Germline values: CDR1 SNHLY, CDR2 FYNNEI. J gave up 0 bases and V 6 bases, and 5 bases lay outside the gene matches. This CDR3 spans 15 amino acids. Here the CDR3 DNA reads TGTGCCAGCAGAGTATCGGGGGGCTCCTACAATGAGCAGTTCTTC. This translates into CASRVSGGSYNEQFF.

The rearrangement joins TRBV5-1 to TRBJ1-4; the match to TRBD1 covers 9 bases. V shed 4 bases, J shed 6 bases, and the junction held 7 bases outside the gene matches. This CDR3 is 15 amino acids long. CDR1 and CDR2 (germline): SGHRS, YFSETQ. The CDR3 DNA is TGCGCCAGCAGCCAACAGGGGGCTTCGGATGAAAAACTGTTTTTT. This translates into CASSQQGASDEKLFF.

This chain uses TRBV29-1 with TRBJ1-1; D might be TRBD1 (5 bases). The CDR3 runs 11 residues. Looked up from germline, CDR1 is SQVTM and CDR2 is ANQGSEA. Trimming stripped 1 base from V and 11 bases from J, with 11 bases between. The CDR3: CSVEVGPEAFF. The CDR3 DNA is TGCAGCGTTGAAGTGGGGCCGGAGGCTTTCTTT.

CDR3 in DNA: TGTGCCAGCAGCTTAGAGACTTTAGATGGCTACACCTTC. Encoded protein: CASSLETLDGYTF. V is TRBV7-9 and J is TRBJ1-2; D not resolved. The CDR3 consists of 13 residues. Trimming took off 1 base at V and 6 bases at J, with 9 bases between the two ends. The germline gives CDR1 SEHNR, CDR2 FQNEAQ (reference sequence). Looking up the rest from reference TRBV7-9 and TRBJ1-2 gives the full variable domain: DTGVSQNPRHKITKRGQNVTFRCDPISEHNRLYWYRQTLGQGPEFLTYFQNEAQLEKSRLLSDRFSAERPKGSFSTLEIQRTEQGDSAMYLCASSLETLDGYTFGSGTRLTVV.

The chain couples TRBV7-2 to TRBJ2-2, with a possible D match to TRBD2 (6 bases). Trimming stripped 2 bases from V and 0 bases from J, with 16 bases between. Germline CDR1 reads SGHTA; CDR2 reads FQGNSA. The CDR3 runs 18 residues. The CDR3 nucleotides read TGTGCCAGCAGCTTATACATAGTCACGGGGGCGAACACCGGGGAGCTGTTTTTT. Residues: CASSLYIVTGANTGELFF.

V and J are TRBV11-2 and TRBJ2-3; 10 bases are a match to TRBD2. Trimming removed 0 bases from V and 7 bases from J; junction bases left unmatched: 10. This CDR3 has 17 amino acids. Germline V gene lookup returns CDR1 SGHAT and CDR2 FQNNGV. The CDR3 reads CASSLDQGAGGQYTQYF. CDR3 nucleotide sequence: TGTGCCAGCAGCTTAGATCAGGGAGCGGGGGGGCAATATACGCAGTATTTT. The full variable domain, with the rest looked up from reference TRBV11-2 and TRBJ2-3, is EAGVAQSPRYKIIEKRQSVAFWCNPISGHATLYWYQQILGQGPKLLIQFQNNGVVDDSQLPKDRFSAERLKGVDSTLKIQPAKLEDSAVYLCASSLDQGAGGQYTQYFGPGTRLTVL.

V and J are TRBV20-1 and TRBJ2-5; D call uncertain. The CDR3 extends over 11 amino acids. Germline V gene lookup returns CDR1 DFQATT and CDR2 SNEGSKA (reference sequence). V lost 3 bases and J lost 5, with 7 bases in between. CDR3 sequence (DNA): TGCAGTGCTAGTATGCGTGAGACCCAGTACTTC. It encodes CSASMRETQYF.

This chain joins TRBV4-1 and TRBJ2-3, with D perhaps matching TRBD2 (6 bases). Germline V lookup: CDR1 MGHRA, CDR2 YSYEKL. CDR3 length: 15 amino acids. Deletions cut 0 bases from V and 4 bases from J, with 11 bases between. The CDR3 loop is CASSQEGRDSDTQYF. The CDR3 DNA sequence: TGCGCCAGCAGCCAAGAAGGACGGGACTCAGATACGCAGTATTTT.

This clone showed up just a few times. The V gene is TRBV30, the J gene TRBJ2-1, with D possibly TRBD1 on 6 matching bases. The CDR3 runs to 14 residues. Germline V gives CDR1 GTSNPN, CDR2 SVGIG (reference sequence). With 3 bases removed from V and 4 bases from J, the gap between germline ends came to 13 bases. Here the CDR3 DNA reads TGTGCCTGGAGAATATCAGGGGTTTACAATGAGCAGTTCTTC. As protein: CAWRISGVYNEQFF.

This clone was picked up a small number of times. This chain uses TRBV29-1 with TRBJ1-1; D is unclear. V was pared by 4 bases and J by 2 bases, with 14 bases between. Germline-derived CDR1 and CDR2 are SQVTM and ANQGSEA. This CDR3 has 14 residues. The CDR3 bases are TGCAGCGTTGGACCACAAGGGTCTAACACTGAAGCTTTCTTT. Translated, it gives CSVGPQGSNTEAFF. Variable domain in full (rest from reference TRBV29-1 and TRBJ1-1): SAVISQKPSRDICQRGTSLTIQCQVDSQVTMMFWYRQQPGQSLTLIATANQGSEATYESGFVIDKFPISRPNLTFSTLTVSNMSPEDSSIYLCSVGPQGSNTEAFFGQGTRLTVV.

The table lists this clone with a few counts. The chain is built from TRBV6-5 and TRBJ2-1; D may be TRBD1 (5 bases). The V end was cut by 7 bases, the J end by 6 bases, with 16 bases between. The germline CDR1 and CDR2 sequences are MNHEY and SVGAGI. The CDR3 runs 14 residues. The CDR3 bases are TGTGCCAGCACCCCTGACGGACAAATCAATGAGCAGTTCTTC. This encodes CASTPDGQINEQFF.

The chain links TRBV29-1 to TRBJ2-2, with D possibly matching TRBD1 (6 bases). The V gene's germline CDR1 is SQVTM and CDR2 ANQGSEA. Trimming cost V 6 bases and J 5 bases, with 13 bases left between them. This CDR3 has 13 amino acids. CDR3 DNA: TGCAGCGTACACAGGGTTGGTACCGGGGAGCTGTTTTTT. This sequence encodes CSVHRVGTGELFF.

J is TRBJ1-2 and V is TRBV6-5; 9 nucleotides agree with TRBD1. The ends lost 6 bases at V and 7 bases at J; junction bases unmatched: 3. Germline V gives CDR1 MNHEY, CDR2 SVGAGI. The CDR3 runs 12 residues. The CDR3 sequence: CASRRTGAGYTF. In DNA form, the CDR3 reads TGTGCCAGCAGACGGACAGGGGCTGGCTACACCTTC.

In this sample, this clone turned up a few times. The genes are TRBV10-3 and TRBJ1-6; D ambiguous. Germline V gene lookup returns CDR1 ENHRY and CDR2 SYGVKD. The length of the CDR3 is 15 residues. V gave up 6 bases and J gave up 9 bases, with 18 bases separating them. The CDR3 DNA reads TGTGCCATCAGCCTCGAGACTCAAACTAGTTCACCCCTCCACTTT. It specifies CAISLETQTSSPLHF.

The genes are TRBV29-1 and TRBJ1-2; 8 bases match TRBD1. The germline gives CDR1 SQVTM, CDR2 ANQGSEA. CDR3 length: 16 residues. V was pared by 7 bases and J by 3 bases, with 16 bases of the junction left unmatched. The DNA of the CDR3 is TGCAGCGCGAGGTTCAACCCTTCAGGGGGCTACTATGGCTACACCTTC. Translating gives CSARFNPSGGYYGYTF.

This CDR3 reads CASPQRWGRSPRAYGYTF. In DNA form, the CDR3 reads TGTGCCAGCCCCCAGAGGTGGGGACGCAGCCCCCGGGCATATGGCTACACCTTC. The V gene is TRBV27, the J gene TRBJ1-2; maybe TRBD1 (5 bases). In germline, CDR1 is MNHEY, CDR2 SMNVEV (reference sequence). Trimming shortened V by 8 bases and J by 5 bases, and 30 bases separated the two germline ends. This CDR3 contains 18 residues.

The CDR3 nucleotides are TGTGCCAGCAGCCTCACAACCTACACCGGGGAGCTGTTTTTT. Translating gives CASSLTTYTGELFF. The chain combines TRBV7-7 with TRBJ2-2; the D is unclear. Germline CDR1 and CDR2: SSHAT and FNYEAQ (reference sequence). This CDR3 is built from 14 residues. Trimming removed 5 bases at V and 3 bases at J, with 10 bases between.

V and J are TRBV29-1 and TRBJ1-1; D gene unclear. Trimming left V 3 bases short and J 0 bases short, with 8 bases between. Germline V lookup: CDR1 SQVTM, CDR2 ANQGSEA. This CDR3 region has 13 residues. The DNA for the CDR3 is TGCAGCGTTGATAGTCTAGTGAACACTGAAGCTTTCTTT. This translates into CSVDSLVNTEAFF.

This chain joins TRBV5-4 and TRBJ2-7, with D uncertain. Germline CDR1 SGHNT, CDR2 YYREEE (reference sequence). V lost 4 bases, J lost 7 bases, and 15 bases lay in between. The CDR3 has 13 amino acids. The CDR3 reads CASSPGYDREQYF. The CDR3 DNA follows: TGTGCCAGCAGCCCGGGCTATGATAGGGAGCAGTACTTC. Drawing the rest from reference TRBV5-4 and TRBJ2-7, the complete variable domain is ETGVTQSPTHLIKTRGQQVTLRCSSQSGHNTVSWYQQALGQGPQFIFQYYREEENGRGNFPPRFSGLQFPNYSSELNVNALELDDSALYLCASSPGYDREQYFGPGTRLTVT.

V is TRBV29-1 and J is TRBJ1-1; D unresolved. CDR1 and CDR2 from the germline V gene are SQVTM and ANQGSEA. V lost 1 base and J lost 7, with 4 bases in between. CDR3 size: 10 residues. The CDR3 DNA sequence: TGCAGCGTTGAAGTTAATGAAGCTTTCTTT. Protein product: CSVEVNEAFF.

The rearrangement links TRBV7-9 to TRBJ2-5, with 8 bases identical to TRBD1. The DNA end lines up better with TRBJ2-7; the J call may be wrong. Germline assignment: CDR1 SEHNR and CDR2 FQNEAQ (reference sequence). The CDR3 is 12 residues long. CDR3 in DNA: TGTGCCAGCAGACCACAGGGGGGCGAGCAGTACTTC. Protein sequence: CASRPQGGEQYF.

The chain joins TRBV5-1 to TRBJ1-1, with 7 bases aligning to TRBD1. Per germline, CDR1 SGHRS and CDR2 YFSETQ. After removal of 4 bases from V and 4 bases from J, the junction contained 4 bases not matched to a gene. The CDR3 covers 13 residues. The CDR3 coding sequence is TGCGCCAGCAGCCTGGGACAGCGCACTGAAGCTTTCTTT. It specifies CASSLGQRTEAFF. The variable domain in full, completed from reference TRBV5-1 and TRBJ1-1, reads KAGVTQTPRYLIKTRGQQVTLSCSPISGHRSVSWYQQTPGQGLQFLFEYFSETQRNKGNFPGRFSGRQFSNSRSEMNVSTLELGDSALYLCASSLGQRTEAFFGQGTRLTVV.